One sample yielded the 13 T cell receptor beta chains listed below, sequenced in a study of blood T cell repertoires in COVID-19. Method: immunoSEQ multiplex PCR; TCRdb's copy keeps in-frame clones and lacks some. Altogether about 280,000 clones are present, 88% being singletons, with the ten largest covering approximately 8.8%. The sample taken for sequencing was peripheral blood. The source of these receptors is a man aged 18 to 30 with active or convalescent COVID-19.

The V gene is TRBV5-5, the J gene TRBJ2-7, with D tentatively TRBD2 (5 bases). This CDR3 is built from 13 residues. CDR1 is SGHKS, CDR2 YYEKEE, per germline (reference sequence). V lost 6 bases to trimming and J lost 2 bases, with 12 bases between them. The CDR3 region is CASIHRDTYEQYF. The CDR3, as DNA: TGTGCCAGCATCCATCGGGATACCTACGAGCAGTACTTC.

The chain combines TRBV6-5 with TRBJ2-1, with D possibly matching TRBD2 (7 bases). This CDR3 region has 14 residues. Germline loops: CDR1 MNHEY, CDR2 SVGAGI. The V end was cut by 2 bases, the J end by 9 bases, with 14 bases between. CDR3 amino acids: CASSYLPGGVEQFF. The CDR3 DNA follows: TGTGCCAGCAGTTACCTTCCGGGGGGCGTTGAGCAGTTCTTC.

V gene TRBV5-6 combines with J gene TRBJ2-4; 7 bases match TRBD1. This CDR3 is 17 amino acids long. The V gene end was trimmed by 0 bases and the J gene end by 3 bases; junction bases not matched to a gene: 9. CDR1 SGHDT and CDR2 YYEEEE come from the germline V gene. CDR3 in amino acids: CASSLAETGPIKNIQYF. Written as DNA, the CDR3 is TGTGCCAGCAGCTTGGCCGAGACAGGGCCGATCAAAAACATTCAGTACTTC. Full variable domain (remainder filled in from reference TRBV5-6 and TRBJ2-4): DAGVTQSPTHLIKTRGQQVTLRCSPKSGHDTVSWYQQALGQGPQFIFQYYEEEERQRGNFPDRFSGHQFPNYSSELNVNALLLGDSALYLCASSLAETGPIKNIQYFGAGTRLSVL.

The CDR3 is CASGFSTSPNTGELFF. The CDR3 DNA follows: TGTGCTAGTGGTTTTTCGACTAGCCCGAACACCGGGGAGCTGTTTTTT. The chain recombines TRBV12-5 with TRBJ2-2, with TRBD2 identical over 7 bases. With 3 bases clipped from V and 0 bases from J, the junction kept 4 bases outside the gene matches. CDR3 size: 16 residues. Germline assignment: CDR1 LGHNT and CDR2 FRNRAP.

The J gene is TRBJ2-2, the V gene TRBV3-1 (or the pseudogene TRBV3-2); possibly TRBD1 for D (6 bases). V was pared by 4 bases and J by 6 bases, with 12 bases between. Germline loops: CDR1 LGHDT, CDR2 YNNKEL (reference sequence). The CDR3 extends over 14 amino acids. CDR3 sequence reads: CASSLSRGAGELFF. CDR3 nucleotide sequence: TGTGCCAGCAGCCTATCCAGGGGTGCCGGGGAGCTGTTTTTT.

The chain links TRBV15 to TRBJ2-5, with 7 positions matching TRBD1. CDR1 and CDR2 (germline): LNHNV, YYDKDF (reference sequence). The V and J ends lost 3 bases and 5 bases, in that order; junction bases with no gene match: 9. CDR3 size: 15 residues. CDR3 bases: TGTGCCACCAGCAGCGGCCGACAGGGTTGGGAGACCCAGTACTTC. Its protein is CATSSGRQGWETQYF. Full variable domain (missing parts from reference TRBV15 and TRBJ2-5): DAMVIQNPRYQVTQFGKPVTLSCSQTLNHNVMYWYQQKSSQAPKLLFHYYDKDFNNEADTPDNFQSRRPNTSFCFLDIRSPGLGDTAMYLCATSSGRQGWETQYFGPGTRLLVL.

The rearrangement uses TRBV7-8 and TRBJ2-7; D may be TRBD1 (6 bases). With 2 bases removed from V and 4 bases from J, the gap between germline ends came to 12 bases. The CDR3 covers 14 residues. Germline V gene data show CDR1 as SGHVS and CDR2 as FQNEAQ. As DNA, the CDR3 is TGTGCCAGCAGCTTATTTGGGACAAAATACGAGCAGTACTTC. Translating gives CASSLFGTKYEQYF.

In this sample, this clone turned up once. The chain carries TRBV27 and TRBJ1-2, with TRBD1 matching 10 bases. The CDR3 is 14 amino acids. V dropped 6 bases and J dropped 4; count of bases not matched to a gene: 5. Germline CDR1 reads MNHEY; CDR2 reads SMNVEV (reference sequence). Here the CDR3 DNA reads TGTGCCAGCAGACCGACAGGGGGCGCCTATGGCTACACCTTC. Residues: CASRPTGGAYGYTF.

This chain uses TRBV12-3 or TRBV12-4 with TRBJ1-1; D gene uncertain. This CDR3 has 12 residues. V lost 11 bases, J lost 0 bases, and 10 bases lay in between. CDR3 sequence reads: CAVEGMNTEAFF. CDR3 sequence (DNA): TGTGCCGTGGAGGGAATGAACACTGAAGCTTTCTTT.

This chain's CDR3 is CASGLSGPQGPQHF. CDR3 bases: TGTGCTAGTGGTTTATCAGGGCCCCAAGGGCCCCAGCATTTT. V is TRBV12-5 and J is TRBJ1-5, with a tentative D call TRBD1 (5 bases). CDR1 is LGHNT, CDR2 FRNRAP, per germline. V was clipped by 3 bases and J by 9 bases, with 15 bases between them. This CDR3 contains 14 residues.

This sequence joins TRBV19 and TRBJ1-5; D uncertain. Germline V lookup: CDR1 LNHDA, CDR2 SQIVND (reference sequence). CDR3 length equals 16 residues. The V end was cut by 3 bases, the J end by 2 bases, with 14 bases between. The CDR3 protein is CASSIWLGVGNQPQHF. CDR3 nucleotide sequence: TGTGCCAGTAGTATCTGGTTGGGAGTTGGCAATCAGCCCCAGCATTTT.

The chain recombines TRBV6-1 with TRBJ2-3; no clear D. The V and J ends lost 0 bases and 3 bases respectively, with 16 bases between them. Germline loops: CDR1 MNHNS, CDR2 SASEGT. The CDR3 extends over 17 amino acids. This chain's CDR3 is CASSEALVHPGTDTQYF. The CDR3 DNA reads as TGTGCCAGCAGTGAAGCGCTCGTGCATCCCGGGACAGATACGCAGTATTTT.

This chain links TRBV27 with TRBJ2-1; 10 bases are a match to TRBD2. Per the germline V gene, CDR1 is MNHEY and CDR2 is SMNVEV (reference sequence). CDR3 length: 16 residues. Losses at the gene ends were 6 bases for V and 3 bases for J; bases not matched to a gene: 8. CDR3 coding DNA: TGTGCCAGCAGCCTAGGGGCTAGCGGGGGCTACAATGAGCAGTTCTTC. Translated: CASSLGASGGYNEQFF.